The 21 T cell receptor beta chains listed next were all sequenced from one sample in a study of blood T cell repertoires in COVID-19. The protocol was immunoSEQ multiplex PCR, while the TCRdb copy is restricted to in-frame clones and leaves out a portion. Here the sample spans 110,000 or so clones, around 84% being singletons. Sequencing input: peripheral blood. The source is a woman aged 80 or over with acute or convalescent COVID-19.

This clone has a handful of counts. The V gene is TRBV27, the J gene TRBJ2-7, with 7 bases identical to TRBD1. Germline loops: CDR1 MNHEY, CDR2 SMNVEV (reference sequence). Trimming at V came to 5 bases and at J to 3 bases, leaving 10 bases not matched to a gene. The CDR3 has 15 amino acids. The CDR3 nucleotides are TGTGCCAGCAGTCGCCAGACAGGGAAGAACTACGAGCAGTACTTC. Its translation: CASSRQTGKNYEQYF.

The V gene is TRBV5-1, the J gene TRBJ2-1; 9 bases align to TRBD2. The CDR3 runs to 14 residues. Trimming took 5 bases from V and 3 from J; bases not matched to a gene: 3. The germline gives CDR1 SGHRS, CDR2 YFSETQ. The CDR3 region is CASRREGLYNEQFF. The CDR3 DNA is TGCGCCAGCAGGCGGGAGGGCCTCTACAATGAGCAGTTCTTC.

The chain joins TRBV13 to TRBJ2-1; 7 bases fit TRBD1. CDR1 PRHDT and CDR2 FYEKMQ come from the germline V gene (reference sequence). V lost 4 bases, J lost 4 bases, and 4 bases stayed unmatched. The CDR3 sequence is 14 residues long. The CDR3 region is CASSSATGYNEQFF. Here the CDR3 DNA reads TGTGCCAGCAGCTCCGCGACAGGGTACAATGAGCAGTTCTTC. The full variable domain, rest sourced from reference TRBV13 and TRBJ2-1, is AAGVIQSPRHLIKEKRETATLKCYPIPRHDTVYWYQQGPGQDPQFLISFYEKMQSDKGSIPDRFSAQQFSDYHSELNMSSLELGDSALYFCASSSATGYNEQFFGPGTRLTVL.

This clone has just a few counts. The rearrangement links TRBV4-1 to TRBJ1-1; D is perhaps TRBD1 (5 bases). Between the trimmed V and J ends, which lost 1 base and 4 bases, there was a span of 13 bases. This CDR3 comprises 15 residues. In germline, CDR1 is MGHRA, CDR2 YSYEKL. The CDR3 DNA sequence: TGCGCCAGCAGCCAAGGCGGGGCGCGGGGCACTGAAGCTTTCTTT. Translating it yields CASSQGGARGTEAFF.

The J gene is TRBJ2-3, the V gene TRBV7-9, with 8 bases identical to TRBD2. CDR3 length: 14 residues. The V gene end was trimmed by 6 bases and the J gene end by 4 bases; junction bases not matched to a gene: 6. CDR1 is SEHNR and CDR2 is FQNEAQ in the germline V gene (reference sequence). The CDR3: CASRNSGKADTQYF. CDR3 sequence (DNA): TGTGCCAGCAGAAATAGCGGGAAGGCAGATACGCAGTATTTT.

The V gene is TRBV18, the J gene TRBJ1-1; D is unresolved. The germline V gene encodes CDR1 KGHSH and CDR2 LQKENI. Trimming shortened V by 0 bases and J by 2 bases, and 7 bases separated the two germline ends. The length of the CDR3 is 14 residues. The CDR3 DNA reads TGTGCCAGCTCACCACCGTCCCATAACACTGAAGCTTTCTTT. It codes for CASSPPSHNTEAFF.

The chain carries TRBV28 and TRBJ1-1; D uncertain. Looked up from germline, CDR1 is MDHEN and CDR2 is SYDVKM. Trimming stripped 7 bases from V and 2 bases from J, with 5 bases between. This CDR3 has 11 residues. The CDR3 region is CASIRNTEAFF. CDR3 in DNA: TGTGCCAGCATCCGTAACACTGAAGCTTTCTTT. The variable domain in full, with the rest retrieved from reference TRBV28 and TRBJ1-1, is DVKVTQSSRYLVKRTGEKVFLECVQDMDHENMFWYRQDPGLGLRLIYFSYDVKMKEKGDIPEGYSVSREKKERFSLILESASTNQTSMYLCASIRNTEAFFGQGTRLTVV.

The chain joins TRBV6-6 to TRBJ1-2; D is undetermined. V lost 0 bases and J lost 1, with 12 bases in between. Per germline, CDR1 MNHNY and CDR2 SVGAGI (reference sequence). CDR3 size: 16 residues. CDR3 residues: CASSYSGGAYNYGYTF. The CDR3, as DNA: TGTGCCAGCAGTTACTCAGGCGGCGCGTATAACTATGGCTACACCTTC.

The V gene is TRBV10-2, the J gene TRBJ2-1; D is undetermined. Deletions cut 6 bases from V and 2 bases from J, with 11 bases between. The CDR3 loop spans 14 amino acids. CDR1 and CDR2 (germline): WSHSY, SAAADI. The chain's CDR3 is CASSPDPTYNEQFF. The CDR3 nucleotides are TGCGCCAGCAGCCCCGATCCTACCTACAATGAGCAGTTCTTC.

This clone was picked up a small number of times. The gene calls are TRBV2 and TRBJ2-2; D not resolved. The germline V gene has CDR1 SNHLY and CDR2 FYNNEI. The V end lost 8 bases, the J end lost 4 bases, and 11 bases lay between the germline ends. CDR3 length equals 13 residues. The CDR3, as DNA: TGTGCCAGCCGTACAGACGCCACCGGGGAGCTGTTTTTT. Its protein is CASRTDATGELFF.

This sequence joins TRBV6-6 and TRBJ1-6; 8 bases align to TRBD1. Germline V gene sequence: CDR1 MNHNY, CDR2 SVGAGI (reference sequence). This CDR3 has 14 residues. J lost 6 bases, V lost 6 bases, and 4 bases had no gene match. The DNA of the CDR3 is TGTGCCAGCAGGCTTACAGGGGGTAATTCACCCCTCCACTTT. Translation: CASRLTGGNSPLHF.

V gene TRBV9 combines with J gene TRBJ2-5; D gene unclear. CDR3 length: 14 residues. Germline V gene sequence: CDR1 SGDLS, CDR2 YYNGEE. The ends were cut back, 4 bases at V and 3 bases at J, with 13 bases in the middle. This CDR3 is CASSRTPAEETQYF. The CDR3, as DNA: TGTGCCAGCAGCCGAACCCCTGCAGAAGAGACCCAGTACTTC.

J is TRBJ2-3 and V is TRBV4-1; TRBD1 might be the D (6 bases). CDR3 length equals 14 residues. Between the trimmed V and J ends, which lost 3 bases and 10 bases, there was a span of 17 bases. CDR1 is MGHRA, CDR2 YSYEKL, per germline. Here the CDR3 reads CASSQESYRDAQYF. The CDR3 nucleotides read TGCGCCAGCAGCCAGGAGAGTTACAGGGATGCGCAGTATTTT.

This clone was detected only a few times. The rearrangement uses TRBV9 and TRBJ1-6; tentative D call: TRBD1 (5 bases). Germline V gene sequence: CDR1 SGDLS, CDR2 YYNGEE. Trimming removed 3 bases from V and 0 bases from J, with 16 bases in between. This CDR3 has 18 residues. The CDR3 DNA is TGTGCCAGCAGCGCAGACAAGGGGTCTAGCTCCTATAATTCACCCCTCCACTTT. Its translation is CASSADKGSSSYNSPLHF.

V usage is TRBV6-2 or TRBV6-3 and J usage is TRBJ2-1, with 12 nucleotides matching TRBD2. Germline lookup yields CDR1 MNHEY and CDR2 SVGEGT. J gave up 9 bases and V 4 bases, and 4 bases lay outside the gene matches. The CDR3 runs to 14 residues. CDR3: CASSSTSGRPEQFF. CDR3 DNA sequence: TGTGCCAGCAGTTCAACTAGCGGGAGGCCTGAGCAGTTCTTC.

J is TRBJ1-5 and V is TRBV28; 9 positions agree with TRBD1. V lost 5 bases, J lost 8 bases, and 10 bases stayed unmatched. The CDR3 covers 15 residues. Per germline, CDR1 MDHEN and CDR2 SYDVKM. This CDR3 is CASSPRTGAIKPQHF. In DNA form, the CDR3 reads TGTGCCAGCAGTCCCAGGACAGGGGCTATCAAGCCCCAGCATTTT.

V is TRBV5-5 and J is TRBJ1-2; weak D call: TRBD1 (5 bases). The V and J ends lost 3 bases and 2 bases respectively, with 11 bases between them. In germline, CDR1 is SGHKS, CDR2 YYEKEE (reference sequence). CDR3 size: 14 residues. The CDR3 coding sequence is TGTGCCAGCAGCTCCTCCCAGGGAAACTATGGCTACACCTTC. It is translated as CASSSSQGNYGYTF. The full variable domain, with the rest looked up from reference TRBV5-5 and TRBJ1-2, is DAGVTQSPTHLIKTRGQQVTLRCSPISGHKSVSWYQQVLGQGPQFIFQYYEKEERGRGNFPDRFSARQFPNYSSELNVNALLLGDSALYLCASSSSQGNYGYTFGSGTRLTVV.

The chain carries TRBV19 and TRBJ1-1; no clear D gene. Trimming removed 3 bases at V and 0 bases at J, with 14 bases between. Germline CDR1 is LNHDA and CDR2 is SQIVND (reference sequence). The CDR3 is 16 amino acids. The CDR3 loop is CASSIGWSGLNTEAFF. DNA of the CDR3: TGTGCCAGTAGTATCGGGTGGTCCGGCCTGAACACTGAAGCTTTCTTT.

Concerning this clone itself: Within the sample, other DNA sequences also encode this same CDR3. The chain has TRBV12-5 and TRBJ1-3; D unresolved. Germline CDR1 LGHNT, CDR2 FRNRAP. Trimming took 6 bases from V and 0 from J, leaving 9 bases between them. This CDR3 has 14 residues. The CDR3: CASGLGVSGNTIYF. The CDR3 nucleotides are TGTGCTAGTGGCCTCGGGGTCTCTGGAAACACCATATATTTT.

CDR3 coding DNA: TGTGCCAGCAGCTTGGCGGGACTAGCGGGAGGATGGACAGATACGCAGTATTTT. Translated: CASSLAGLAGGWTDTQYF. This chain joins TRBV5-4 and TRBJ2-3; TRBD2 matches 15 bases. This CDR3 comprises 18 residues. V was pared by 0 bases and J by 3 bases, with 5 bases of the junction left unmatched. Germline V gene lookup returns CDR1 SGHNT and CDR2 YYREEE (reference sequence).

This sequence joins TRBV5-5 and TRBJ1-3; weak D call: TRBD1 (6 bases). Germline assignment: CDR1 SGHKS and CDR2 YYEKEE (reference sequence). The CDR3 contains 15 residues. Trimming shortened V by 2 bases and J by 0 bases, and 9 bases separated the two germline ends. The CDR3 spells CASSFPRGSGNTIYF. Here the CDR3 DNA reads TGTGCCAGCAGCTTCCCCAGGGGCTCTGGAAACACCATATATTTT.